This T cell receptor beta chain was documented in a study of control samples from healthy donors and cancer patients. The CDR3 spans 15 residues. Germline CDR1 MDHEN, CDR2 SYDVKM. The V and J ends lost 4 bases and 15 bases, in that order; junction bases with no gene match: 9. Profiled with immunoSEQ multiplex PCR; TCRdb holds only in-frame clones, not every one. The repertoire includes tens of thousands of clones, roughly 94% of them detected once, and 4.8% sits in the top ten. This TCR came from a woman between 18 and 30 years old in good health. The sample taken for sequencing was blood. The V gene is TRBV28, the J gene TRBJ2-1; 16 bases fit TRBD2. In nucleotides, the CDR3 is TGTGCCAGCAGTTACCCGGGACTAGCGGGGGGGCGGGCGTTCTTC. Its protein product is CASSYPGLAGGRAFF.